This record concerns one T cell receptor beta chain sequence. This receptor's antigen is unknown. Base qualities are not provided; no much larger clone lies one nucleotide away. The cohort consisted of 600 to 750 healthy bone marrow donors. Cohort members were all nominally healthy when sampled, although unrecorded immune exposures were likely present. The donor tested CMV seronegative and was one of the 352 seronegative cohort members. Every donor gave a peripheral blood sample, and the peripheral blood mononuclear cells from that sample were used for TCR beta sequencing. Genomic DNA extraction from the blood cell samples was performed with the Qiagen DNeasy Blood Extraction Kit. Receptor libraries were prepared by the immunoSEQ multiplex PCR assay. The multiplex PCR relied on a mix of 60 forward primers for TCR Vbeta segments and 13 reverse primers for TCR Jbeta segments. Amplification of the CDR3 region of rearranged TCR beta genes was performed with a multiplex PCR assay on genomic DNA. The Illumina HiSeq System was used to sequence the amplified TCR beta libraries as 87-base-pair reads. On the study's bioinformatics: A later analysis counted some 80 million unique TCR beta chains across the 650 to 700 repertoires, and some 11 million of these chains were shared by at least two donors. To remove PCR and sequencing errors, raw reads were error-corrected and collapsed into unique sequences using a nearest-neighbor algorithm that merged closely related sequences. Alignment of CDR3 sequences to IMGT reference sequences was used to assign V, D and J gene segments. For a sequence to be retained, at least a six-nucleotide match to both a V gene segment and a J gene segment was required. Rearrangements were classified as productive when the CDR3 lacked stop codons and remained in frame with V and J, and all other rearrangements were classified as non-productive. Following IMGT convention, CDR3 was defined as the stretch from the second conserved V-encoded cysteine to the conserved J-encoded phenylalanine. The earlier analysis of roughly 590 of the donors excluded any sequence lacking an unambiguous match to a single V gene segment. In an earlier analysis of 500 to 750 of the donors, V segments were called functional above 56.7% productive rearrangements and were called segregating when the between-donor standard deviation exceeded 5%. To diagnose cytomegalovirus status from the catalog of TCR beta chain sequences, a statistical classification framework was built. V and J gene assignment, in a later analysis, came from comparing TCR nucleotide sequences with IMGT/GENE-DB human TR gene sequences. A later analysis assigned CDR3 sequences and most-parsimonious VDJ recombination scenarios with the TCRdist pipeline. In a later analysis, each TCR beta chain was defined by its CDR3 amino acid sequence together with its V-gene family, and reads lacking a unique V-gene family were excluded. To address suspected cross-contamination and a sequencing artifact, a later analysis removed some 620 highly shared, low-generation-probability nucleotide sequences. In a later analysis, a clonal expansion index was calculated for each public chain from normalized within-repertoire ranks of inferred template counts. In a later analysis, generation probabilities were computed with a VDJ recombination model fitted to out-of-frame rearrangements, and the resulting probabilities were checked against IGoR. Hypergeometric tests were used in a later analysis to score TCR-TCR, TCR-HLA and TCR-CMV co-occurrence, with a repertoire-size bias correction applied to the TCR pairs. False discovery rates were estimated in a later analysis by permuting HLA or CMV assignments 20 times. A later analysis grouped co-occurring TCRs with DBSCAN, adding TCRdist sequence similarity when clustering within HLA-allele-positive subsets. Repertoires with fewer than 30,000 or more than 120,000 public chains, plus five repertoires with anomalous nucleotide sharing, were excluded from co-occurrence clustering. TCRdb limited this immuneACCESS table to in-frame rearrangements with V and J called. A share of clones is missing; checked studies link under half to unresolved V genes, and the rest is unexplained. The V and J calls and clone size are taken from that table; D and trimming were inferred from the DNA. The sample has a few hundred thousand clones on record, about 90% of them singletons. Less than 2.5% of the sample is taken by the ten largest.

This record comes from a study of cytomegalovirus exposure and HLA in healthy donors (dated by TCRdb to 2016 to 2017). For context, the study as a whole: An earlier analysis of approximately 640 of the donors reported more than 250 Gb of sequence data and some 100 million unique TCR beta sequences from 150 million to 200 million T cells. Because of strong linkage in the cohort, a handful of DR-DQ haplotypes were treated as single units for association and clustering. An earlier analysis of 587 of the donors used high-throughput TCR beta sequencing to judge whether each TCR beta V gene segment behaved as functional or pseudogenic. The later analysis used no new phenotypic data to find candidate immune exposures, relying instead on TCR beta sequences and their occurrence across donors. Along with the 666-subject first cohort, a separate validation cohort of some 130 different subjects was used. Genome-wide SNP genotypes for about 65% of the 666 donors were used in a later genetic analysis, which treated that subset as a discovery cohort. In a later analysis, previously published TCR beta repertoires from several hundred donors were re-analyzed and high-resolution HLA genotyping was added so that TCR occurrence patterns could be studied. Donor age, sex, ethnicity and CMV serostatus were compiled together with the repertoire data. HLA typing included class I and class II loci at four-digit resolution. An early release covering about 600 HLA-typed donors comprised about 320 gigabases of sequencing data and around 86 million unique TCR sequences. The aim of the study was to test whether cataloging public T cell receptors could identify signatures of past pathogen exposure. The study combined high-throughput TCR immunosequencing, statistical association of individual TCRs with disease status, and machine learning to predict cytomegalovirus infection status. The genetic ancestry cluster associated with self-reported Caucasian donors included approximately 85% of the roughly 400 genotyped donors. All discovery cohort repertoires had been generated on a single sequencing platform. Typing coverage differed by locus: A, B, C, DRB1 and DQB1 were typed in roughly 620-640 donors, DQA1 in about 510, DPA1 in roughly 590, and DPB1 in 400 to 480. The T cell repertoires of roughly 660 subjects were profiled by immunosequencing and related to cytomegalovirus serostatus. Across about 370 genotyped donors of the cohort, an average of about 240,000 unique TCR beta nucleotide sequences per donor were sequenced, and roughly 20% of those sequences were non-productive. General conclusions and limits of the study: According to a later analysis, most CMV-associated TCR beta chains appeared to be HLA-restricted, and the HLA associations seemed to be driven largely by CMV exposure. Specific HLA alleles were associated with roughly 17,000 TCR beta sequences at a false discovery rate of 0.05 in a later analysis. A later genetic analysis reported fewer N-insertions in productive TCRs among donors in an Asian-associated ancestry cluster than the roughly 670-donor mean. Because counts were too low, about 15 rarely observed V segments, including chromosome 9 orphons, were left out of the earlier analysis of 500 to 750 of the donors. While some public TCRs were present in many individuals, most TCR sequences turned up only very rarely across donors. In this cohort, only TCR beta chains were sequenced, and detectable features were limited by the absence of alpha or paired-chain data. Broadly in line with IMGT annotations, most TCR beta V segments showed up in productive rearrangements about 90% or about 30% of the time in an earlier analysis of under 700 of the donors. A total of roughly 160 TCR beta chains were listed by the study as associated with cytomegalovirus. In vitro tests confirmed that three of the cytomegalovirus-associated TCR beta chains recognize cytomegalovirus antigens. In a later analysis, the rate of TCR association differed among HLA loci, with DRB1 alleles having the most associated TCRs and HLA-C alleles having the fewest. The sequencing pipeline was judged likely to have produced a cluster of highly shared sequence variants as a technical artifact. In a later analysis, several top co-occurrence clusters were reported to appear linked to parvovirus B19, influenza, CMV and Epstein-Barr virus. Assigning TCR associations to individual alleles was difficult when HLA alleles, especially DR and DQ, strongly co-occurred. Because HLA typing was unavailable for some donors at each locus, only the typed subset was used in association tests. Linkage disequilibrium might explain the correlated functional status among segregating V segments, but an unknown experimental factor could not be ruled out. In a later analysis, HLA-associated TCR beta chains showed more clonal expansion and lower generation probabilities than non-associated chains that were equally common. In both the original and validation cohorts, the classifier was reported to diagnose cytomegalovirus status with high specificity and sensitivity. In a later genetic analysis, a missense DCLRE1C variant was associated with V-gene and J-gene trimming of TCR beta chains, and the association was replicated in an independent cohort. Sequencing depth was assumed to be roughly uniform across donors in the presence/absence analyses, though that assumption may not hold. Immune exposure information for the cohort was limited to CMV serostatus. A further reported finding was that TCR beta sequences accurately predicted the HLA-A and HLA-B alleles for most subjects in the first cohort. The authors suggested that the approach could potentially be generalized to other disease states and immunological phenotypes.

The sequencing sample was made of PBMCs. The source is a woman under 30 in good health and CMV-seronegative.

The nucleotide sequence reads as follows: TGCGCCAGCAGCTTGGATTCCAGGTACCAAGAGACCCAGTACTTC. It translates as CASSLDSRYQETQYF. The sequence is built from TRBV5-1 and TRBJ2-5; the D gene cannot be resolved reliably. CDR1 and CDR2, looked up from the germline V gene, are SGHRS and YFSETQ. Taken from cysteine to phenylalanine, the CDR3 has 15 residues. The entry retains the CDR3 DNA only, 45 bases that are in frame from base 1. V loses 0 bases, J loses 0 bases, and the germline ends lie 9 bases apart.